A single sample is the source of the 25 T cell receptor beta chains below, sequenced in a study of blood T cells in healthy people across ages. A sample-barcoded 5' primer and a J-beta primer mix were used in a second PCR of roughly 7 to 11 cycles. In TCRdb, the 5' RACE reads were re-called with MiXCR into one record per CDR3 protein. The top ten hold 30% to 40% of the sample, which has hundreds of thousands of distinct CDR3 sequences, under 65% seen once. The specimen was blood. All receptors derive from a man aged 55-75 years in good health.

The chain is built from TRBV11-3 and TRBJ2-1, with 8 bases lining up with TRBD2. The CDR3 extends over 17 amino acids. Per the germline V gene, CDR1 is SGHNT and CDR2 is YENEEA. V shed 8 bases, J shed 0 bases, and the junction held 12 bases outside the gene matches. CDR3 residues: CASPPRGGGDSYNEQFF. The CDR3 DNA follows: TGTGCCAGCCCTCCTCGGGGGGGCGGGGACTCCTACAATGAGCAGTTCTTC. Together with reference TRBV11-3 and TRBJ2-1, the CDR3 gives the full variable domain: EAGVVQSPRYKIIEKKQPVAFWCNPISGHNTLYWYLQNLGQGPELLIRYENEEAVDDSQLPKDRFSAERLKGVDSTLKIQPAELGDSAVYLCASPPRGGGDSYNEQFFGPGTRLTVL.

The J gene is TRBJ2-5, the V gene TRBV20-1; 7 bases agree with TRBD1. The V gene end was trimmed by 5 bases and the J gene end by 2 bases; junction bases not matched to a gene: 8. The CDR3 spans 14 residues. CDR1 and CDR2 from the germline V gene are DFQATT and SNEGSKA (reference sequence). As DNA, the CDR3 is TGCAGTGCTCCCCGTGGGGGACAGCAAGAGACCCAGTACTTC. The encoded protein is CSAPRGGQQETQYF.

The V gene is TRBV2, the J gene TRBJ2-5; D not certain. The V gene's germline CDR1 is SNHLY and CDR2 FYNNEI. The CDR3 spans 14 residues. The V gene lost 4 bases and the J gene lost 2 bases, with 11 bases spanning the gap. Here the CDR3 DNA reads TGTGCCAGCAGTGTTGGGGAAACACAAGAGACCCAGTACTTC. Protein: CASSVGETQETQYF.

The chain links TRBV21-1 to TRBJ2-1; the table's D call, TRBD2, was not checked against the DNA. TRBV21-1 is noted as a pseudogene. The CDR3 runs 15 residues. CDR3 sequence: CASSKGREAWETQFF. The DNA for the CDR3 is TGTGCCAGCAGCAAAGGACGGGAGGCCTGGGAGACCCAGTTCTTC.

The V and J genes are TRBV3-1 and TRBJ2-4; 9 positions agree with TRBD1. The DNA matches TRBJ2-7 better at its end, which makes the J call doubtful. Germline values: CDR1 LGHDT, CDR2 YNNKEL (reference sequence). The CDR3 covers 14 residues. CDR3: CASSTQGAYYEQYF. The CDR3 nucleotides are TGTGCCAGCAGCACACAGGGGGCTTACTACGAGCAGTACTTC.

This chain uses TRBV10-1 with TRBJ1-1; 8 bases align to TRBD1. After removal of 0 bases from V and 10 bases from J, the junction contained 7 bases not matched to a gene. Per germline, CDR1 WNHNN and CDR2 SYGVQD (reference sequence). The CDR3 extends over 14 amino acids. The CDR3 sequence: CASSESAGGQGAFF. The CDR3 region has the DNA TGCGCCAGCAGTGAGTCAGCAGGGGGCCAAGGAGCTTTCTTT.

V usage is TRBV4-1 and J usage is TRBJ1-2; no definite D call. Trimming took off 0 bases at V and 0 bases at J, with 11 bases between the two ends. In germline, CDR1 is MGHRA, CDR2 YSYEKL. CDR3 length: 16 residues. The CDR3 bases are TGCGCCAGCAGCCAAGATCTAAGGCAAACTAACTATGGCTACACCTTC. This sequence encodes CASSQDLRQTNYGYTF.

This sequence joins TRBV5-1 and TRBJ1-4; D is perhaps TRBD1 (5 bases). V was cut by 0 bases and J by 5 bases, with 8 bases left in between. This CDR3 has 14 residues. Germline V CDR1 and CDR2: SGHRS, YFSETQ. The CDR3: CASSLGQKNEKLFF. The CDR3 DNA follows: TGCGCCAGCAGCTTGGGACAGAAGAATGAAAAACTGTTTTTT.

The chain links TRBV29-1 to TRBJ2-7, with D possibly matching TRBD2 (5 bases). V lost 6 bases, J lost 0 bases, and 12 bases lay in between. Germline assignment: CDR1 SQVTM and CDR2 ANQGSEA. The CDR3 totals 13 residues. CDR3 residues: CSVRETSSYEQYF. The CDR3 bases are TGCAGCGTCCGGGAAACTAGCTCCTACGAGCAGTACTTC.

The chain is built from TRBV12-3 or TRBV12-4 and TRBJ1-4, with D perhaps TRBD1 (6 bases). The CDR3 runs to 17 residues. V lost 3 bases to trimming and J lost 0 bases, with 14 bases between them. The CDR3 reads CASSLGGRGATNEKLFF. The CDR3 region has the DNA TGTGCCAGCAGTTTGGGGGGCCGGGGGGCAACTAATGAAAAACTGTTTTTT.

This chain joins TRBV10-3 and TRBJ2-5; 7 bases align to TRBD1. The end of the DNA fits TRBJ2-7 better, so the J call may be wrong. This CDR3 is built from 15 residues. Germline CDR1 ENHRY, CDR2 SYGVKD. CDR3 amino acids: CAISEGPQGVNEQYF. In nucleotides, the CDR3 is TGTGCCATCAGTGAGGGCCCCCAGGGGGTGAACGAGCAGTACTTC.

The chain has TRBV6-1 and TRBJ1-4; D call uncertain. The CDR3 covers 15 residues. Trimming cost V 1 base and J 5 bases, with 11 bases left between them. Germline-derived CDR1 and CDR2 are MNHNS and SASEGT. The CDR3 here is CASSEGGALNEKLFF. As DNA, the CDR3 is TGTGCCAGCAGTGAAGGAGGCGCGCTAAATGAAAAACTGTTTTTT.

This clonotype was counted between two and nine times. This sequence joins TRBV4-1 and TRBJ2-7; no reliable D call. Deletions cut 4 bases from V and 7 bases from J, with 17 bases between. This CDR3 comprises 14 residues. Germline values: CDR1 MGHRA, CDR2 YSYEKL. CDR3 region: CASSRAQAYGEQYF. The CDR3 DNA sequence: TGCGCCAGCAGCCGGGCCCAAGCCTACGGGGAGCAGTACTTC.

This clonotype was found once. The chain links TRBV29-1 to TRBJ2-1; D possibly corresponds to TRBD1 (5 bases). There are 14 residues in the CDR3. Trimming left V 2 bases short and J 5 bases short, with 13 bases between. CDR1 is SQVTM and CDR2 is ANQGSEA in the germline V gene. DNA of the CDR3: TGCAGCGTTGAACGGGTGACAGCAAACAATGAGCAGTTCTTC. It codes for CSVERVTANNEQFF.

The chain employs TRBV4-1 and TRBJ2-4, with 8 bases identical to TRBD2. Per germline, CDR1 MGHRA and CDR2 YSYEKL. The J segment lost 3 bases and the V segment lost 4 bases, leaving 14 bases of the junction unmatched. CDR3 length: 18 residues. CDR3 in amino acids: CASSPGGAQQSDKNIQYF. The DNA of the CDR3 is TGCGCCAGCAGCCCCGGGGGGGCACAACAGAGTGACAAAAACATTCAGTACTTC.

The chain employs TRBV5-1 and TRBJ2-7, with D hard to call. The J call is doubtful: the DNA matches TRBJ2-5 better. This CDR3 contains 15 residues. Germline lookup yields CDR1 SGHRS and CDR2 YFSETQ. The CDR3 bases are TGCGCCAGCAGCACGTCTCGTAGACAAGATGGGACCCAGTACTTC. As protein: CASSTSRRQDGTQYF.

This clonotype was counted a few times. The rearrangement links TRBV29-1 to TRBJ1-4; TRBD1 aligns across 7 bases. Germline V gene lookup returns CDR1 SQVTM and CDR2 ANQGSEA. The CDR3 runs 14 residues. J was trimmed by 8 bases and V by 5 bases; bases with no gene match: 11. CDR3 protein: CSVYTGEAGEKLFF. DNA for the CDR3: TGCAGCGTTTACACAGGGGAAGCTGGGGAAAAACTGTTTTTT.

The V and J genes are TRBV25-1 and TRBJ1-2, with D unclear. Trimming left V 4 bases short and J 8 bases short, with 8 bases between. Germline V gene lookup returns CDR1 MGHDK and CDR2 SYGVNS. The CDR3 loop spans 11 amino acids. CDR3 DNA sequence: TGTGCCAGCAGTGCCCTTTGGGGCTACACCTTC. It is translated as CASSALWGYTF.

A few counts support this clonotype. The V gene is TRBV7-2, the J gene TRBJ2-7, with D hard to call. The germline CDR1 and CDR2 sequences are SGHTA and FQGNSA. V lost 2 bases and J 4 bases, leaving 15 bases between the germline ends. The CDR3 runs to 15 residues. The CDR3 is CASSLFPGPRYEQYF. DNA of the CDR3: TGTGCCAGCAGCTTATTCCCGGGCCCTCGATACGAGCAGTACTTC. Based on the CDR3 plus reference TRBV7-2 and TRBJ2-7, the full variable domain is GAGVSQSPSNKVTEKGKDVELRCDPISGHTALYWYRQSLGQGLEFLIYFQGNSAPDKSGLPSDRFSAERTGGSVSTLTIQRTQQEDSAVYLCASSLFPGPRYEQYFGPGTRLTVT.

The V gene is TRBV6-2 or TRBV6-3, the J gene TRBJ1-2; 8 bases are a match to TRBD1. CDR1 MNHEY and CDR2 SVGEGT come from the germline V gene. Trimming took 6 bases from V and 4 from J; bases not matched to a gene: 13. The CDR3 is made up of 16 amino acids. This CDR3 reads CASSDHGTGDGYGYTF. CDR3 DNA: TGTGCCAGCAGCGACCATGGGACAGGAGACGGCTATGGCTACACCTTC.

This clonotype was observed a handful of times. The chain links TRBV20-1 to TRBJ1-6; possibly TRBD1 for D (6 bases). Germline V CDR1 and CDR2: DFQATT, SNEGSKA (reference sequence). The CDR3 is 17 residues long. V was trimmed by 3 bases and J by 0 bases, leaving 15 bases between them. DNA for the CDR3: TGCAGTGCTAGTCCCCTTCAGGGGAGCTCCTATAATTCACCCCTCCACTTT. This encodes CSASPLQGSSYNSPLHF.

The chain recombines TRBV12-3 or TRBV12-4 with TRBJ1-2; D not resolved. V lost 5 bases to trimming and J lost 4 bases, with 14 bases between them. The CDR3 runs to 14 residues. CDR3 sequence (DNA): TGTGCCAGCAGTCCGGAGTTAGAAGTCTATGGCTACACCTTC. This encodes CASSPELEVYGYTF.

The rearrangement joins TRBV20-1 to TRBJ2-3; tentatively, D is TRBD1 (6 bases). Germline loops: CDR1 DFQATT, CDR2 SNEGSKA (reference sequence). V was cut by 0 bases and J by 5 bases, with 15 bases left in between. CDR3 length equals 15 residues. CDR3 amino acids: CSARERQGFRDTQYF. The CDR3 bases are TGCAGTGCTAGAGAGCGTCAGGGGTTCAGAGATACGCAGTATTTT.

The chain employs TRBV28 and TRBJ2-5; 8 bases are a match to TRBD2. The CDR3 is 14 amino acids. Germline assignment: CDR1 MDHEN and CDR2 SYDVKM. J lost 5 bases, V lost 6 bases, and 8 bases had no gene match. The CDR3 region has the DNA TGTGCCAGCAGCACCTCGGGGGGGGTGGAGACCCAGTACTTC. Its translation: CASSTSGGVETQYF. The variable domain in full, completed from reference TRBV28 and TRBJ2-5, reads DVKVTQSSRYLVKRTGEKVFLECVQDMDHENMFWYRQDPGLGLRLIYFSYDVKMKEKGDIPEGYSVSREKKERFSLILESASTNQTSMYLCASSTSGGVETQYFGPGTRLLVL.

The genes are TRBV20-1 and TRBJ2-1; 10 bases agree with TRBD2. Germline V gives CDR1 DFQATT, CDR2 SNEGSKA (reference sequence). V lost 5 bases, J lost 6 bases, and 10 bases stayed unmatched. This CDR3 region has 15 residues. CDR3 DNA sequence: TGCAGTGCTTCTCTAGCGGGGGCCCTGTTCAATGAGCAGTTCTTC. Translating gives CSASLAGALFNEQFF.